This TCR beta chain was retrieved from a study of CD8 T cells in ankylosing spondylitis. General study findings and limits: Matched ankylosing spondylitis synovial fluid reportedly showed significant enrichment of disease-linked clones. In peripheral blood, disease-linked CD8+ clones occurred at relatively low frequencies. Earlier studies detected some motif variants in reactive arthritis synovial fluid and blood.

Germline V lookup: CDR1 SQVTM, CDR2 ANQGSEA. Trimming left V 3 bases short and J 11 bases short, with 22 bases between. This CDR3 is 14 amino acids long. This clonotype was observed many times. Its specificity is not known. Preparation of TCR beta libraries was done by quantitative 5'-RACE with molecular barcodes. TCRdb itself ran the 5' RACE reads through MiXCR, one entry per CDR3 protein. The sample holds some 220,000 distinct CDR3 sequences; approximately 8% are singletons and the top ten take 4.5% to 5%. The sequence came from a female donor with ankylosing spondylitis or in good health (not recorded which). Sequencing was carried out using blood, either unsorted or a sorted T cell fraction (not recorded which). The rearrangement links TRBV29-1 to TRBJ1-1; D gene uncertain. The CDR3 spells CSVEGTESKGLAFF. The CDR3 DNA is TGCAGCGTTGAGGGAACAGAATCAAAGGGTCTGGCTTTCTTT. The variable domain in full, completed from reference TRBV29-1 and TRBJ1-1, reads SAVISQKPSRDICQRGTSLTIQCQVDSQVTMMFWYRQQPGQSLTLIATANQGSEATYESGFVIDKFPISRPNLTFSTLTVSNMSPEDSSIYLCSVEGTESKGLAFFGQGTRLTVV.